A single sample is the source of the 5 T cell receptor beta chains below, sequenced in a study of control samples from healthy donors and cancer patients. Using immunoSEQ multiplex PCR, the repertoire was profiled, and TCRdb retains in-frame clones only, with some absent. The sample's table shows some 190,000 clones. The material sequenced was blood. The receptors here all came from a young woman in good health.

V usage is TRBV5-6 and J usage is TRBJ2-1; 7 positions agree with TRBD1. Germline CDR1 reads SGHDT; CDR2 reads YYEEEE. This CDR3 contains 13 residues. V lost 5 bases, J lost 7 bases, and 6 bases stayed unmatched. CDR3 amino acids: CASSYLQGNEQFF. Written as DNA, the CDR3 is TGTGCCAGCAGTTATTTACAGGGGAATGAGCAGTTCTTC.

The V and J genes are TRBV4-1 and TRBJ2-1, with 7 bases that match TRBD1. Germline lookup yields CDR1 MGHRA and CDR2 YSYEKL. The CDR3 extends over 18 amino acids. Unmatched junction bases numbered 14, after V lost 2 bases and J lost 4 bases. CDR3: CASSQIRGYRGSYNEQFF. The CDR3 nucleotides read TGCGCCAGCAGCCAAATTCGCGGGTACAGGGGTTCTTACAATGAGCAGTTCTTC.

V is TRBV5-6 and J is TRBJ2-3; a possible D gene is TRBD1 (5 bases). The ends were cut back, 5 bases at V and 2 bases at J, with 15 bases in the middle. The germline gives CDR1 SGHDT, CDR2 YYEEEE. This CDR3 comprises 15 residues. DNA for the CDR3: TGTGCCAGCAGTTACCTAGGGGCGGACACAGATACGCAGTATTTT. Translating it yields CASSYLGADTDTQYF.

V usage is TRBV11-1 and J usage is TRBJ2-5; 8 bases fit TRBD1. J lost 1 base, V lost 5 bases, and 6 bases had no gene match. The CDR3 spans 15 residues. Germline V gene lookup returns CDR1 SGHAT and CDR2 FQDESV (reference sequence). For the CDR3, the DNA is TGTGCCAGCAGCGCAAGGACAGGGCTCCAAGAGACCCAGTACTTC. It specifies CASSARTGLQETQYF.

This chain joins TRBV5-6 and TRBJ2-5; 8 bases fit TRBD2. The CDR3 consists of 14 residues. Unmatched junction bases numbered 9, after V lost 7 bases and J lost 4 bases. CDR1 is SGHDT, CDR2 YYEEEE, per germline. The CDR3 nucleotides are TGTGCCAGCGGCGACCGTCGGGGGGGAGAGACCCAGTACTTC. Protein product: CASGDRRGGETQYF.